The source of this T cell receptor (beta chain) is a study of T cells in Graves' hyperthyroidism and ophthalmopathy. Across the whole study: It was at initial diagnosis, before any treatment, that peripheral blood was collected.

This clonotype was recorded at least ten times. Its antigen is undetermined. It was RNA transcripts that yielded the amplified TCR beta CDR3 regions. During a first-round RT-PCR of the TCR CDR3, the HTBI primer set was used. In TCRdb, the multiplex PCR reads were re-called with MiXCR into one record per CDR3 protein. The sample contains a few hundred thousand distinct CDR3 sequences, roughly 19% of which appear only once. The germline gives CDR1 DFQATT, CDR2 SNEGSKA (reference sequence). The CDR3 has 15 amino acids. With 5 bases removed from V and 8 bases from J, the gap between germline ends came to 22 bases. Broader study findings: Blood samples included most of the expanded thyroid clonotypes exceeding 0.001. Separating ophthalmopathy from stable hyperthyroidism was achieved by a 13 V-J model.

Diagnoses were made from clinical symptoms, serum measures (thyroxine and TRAb), thyroid ultrasound and orbital computed tomography. The TCR originated in a man aged 50 to 59 with Graves' ophthalmopathy. The sequenced sample consisted of blood. This sequence joins TRBV20-1 and TRBJ2-1; tentatively, D is TRBD2 (6 bases). CDR3 in amino acids: CSAHPSGRGGHEQFF. The CDR3 nucleotides read TGCAGTGCTCACCCTTCCGGGAGAGGAGGGCATGAGCAGTTCTTC.